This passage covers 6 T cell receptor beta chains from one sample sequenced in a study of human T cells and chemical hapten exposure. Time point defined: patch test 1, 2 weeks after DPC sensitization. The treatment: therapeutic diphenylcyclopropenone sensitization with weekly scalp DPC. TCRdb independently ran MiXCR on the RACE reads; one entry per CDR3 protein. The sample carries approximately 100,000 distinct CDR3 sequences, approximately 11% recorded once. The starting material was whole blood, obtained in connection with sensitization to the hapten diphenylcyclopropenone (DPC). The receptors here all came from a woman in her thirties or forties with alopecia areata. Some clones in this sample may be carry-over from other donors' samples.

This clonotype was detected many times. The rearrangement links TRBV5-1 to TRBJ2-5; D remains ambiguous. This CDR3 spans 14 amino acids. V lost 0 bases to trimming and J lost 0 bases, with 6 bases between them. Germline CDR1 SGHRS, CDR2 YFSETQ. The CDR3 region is CASSLGVNQETQYF. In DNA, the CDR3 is TGCGCCAGCAGCTTGGGCGTAAACCAAGAGACCCAGTACTTC.

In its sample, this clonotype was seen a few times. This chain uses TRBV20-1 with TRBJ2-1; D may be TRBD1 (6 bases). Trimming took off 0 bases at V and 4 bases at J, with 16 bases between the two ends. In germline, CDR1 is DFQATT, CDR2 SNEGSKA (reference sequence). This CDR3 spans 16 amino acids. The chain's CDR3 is CSARDGGPQGYNEQFF. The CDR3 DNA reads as TGCAGTGCTAGAGATGGGGGCCCGCAGGGATACAATGAGCAGTTCTTC.

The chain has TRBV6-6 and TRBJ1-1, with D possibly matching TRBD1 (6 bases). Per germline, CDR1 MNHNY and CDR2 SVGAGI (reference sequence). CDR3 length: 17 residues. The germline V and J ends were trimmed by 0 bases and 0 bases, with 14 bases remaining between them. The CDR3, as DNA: TGTGCCAGCAGTTACTCATCCCCCAGGGGAATGAACACTGAAGCTTTCTTT. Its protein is CASSYSSPRGMNTEAFF.

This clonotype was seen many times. For the CDR3, the DNA is TGTGCCAGCAGTGATTTGGGGGGCAATCAGCCCCAGCATTTT. Residues: CASSDLGGNQPQHF. The genes are TRBV6-1 and TRBJ1-5; possible D gene TRBD1, 5 bases. V was shortened by 3 bases and J by 2 bases, with 8 bases between the two germline ends. Germline assignment: CDR1 MNHNS and CDR2 SASEGT. There are 14 residues in the CDR3.

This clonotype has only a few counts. For the CDR3, the DNA is TGTGCCAGCAGCTTACAGGGACCCGGGGCCAACGTCCTGACTTTC. It yields the protein CASSLQGPGANVLTF. J is TRBJ2-6 and V is TRBV7-2; the D gene could be TRBD1 or TRBD2 (5 bases each). The CDR3 covers 15 residues. With 2 bases removed from V and 4 bases from J, the gap between germline ends came to 9 bases. Per the germline V gene, CDR1 is SGHTA and CDR2 is FQGNSA.

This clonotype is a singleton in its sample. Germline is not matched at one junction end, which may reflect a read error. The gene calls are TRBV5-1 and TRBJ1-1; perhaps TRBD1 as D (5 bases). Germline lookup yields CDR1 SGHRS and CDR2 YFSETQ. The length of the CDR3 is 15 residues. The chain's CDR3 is CASSPDRPANTDAFF. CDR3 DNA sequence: TGCGCCAGCAGCCCAGACAGACCTGCGAACACTGATGCTTTCTTT.